Presented here are 19 T cell receptor beta chains from one specimen sequenced in a study of T cell changes during pregnancy in multiple sclerosis. TCRdb keeps only in-frame clones here, not all; method: immunoSEQ multiplex PCR. The sample carries roughly 89,000 clones, around 94% recorded once. The input for sequencing was peripheral blood, taken after pregnancy. All receptors come from a female donor in good health, enrolled as a control in a pregnancy study.

The CDR3 loop reads CASSVSGGRANTEAFF. CDR3 DNA: TGTGCCAGTAGTGTCTCCGGGGGGCGAGCGAACACTGAAGCTTTCTTT. The chain couples TRBV19 to TRBJ1-1; tentatively, D is TRBD1 (6 bases). The CDR3 covers 16 residues. Germline CDR1 is LNHDA and CDR2 is SQIVND (reference sequence). V shed 5 bases and J shed 1 base, with 17 bases lying between them.

The CDR3, as DNA: TGTGCCTTGAGCCCGGGGGGGAGAGCGGGAGATACCTACGAGCAGTACTTC. Amino acid sequence: CALSPGGRAGDTYEQYF. This rearrangement joins TRBV6-4 to TRBJ2-7, with 8 bases fitting TRBD2. There are 17 residues in the CDR3. Trimming cost V 11 bases and J 2 bases; bases outside gene matches: 20. Germline CDR1 MRHNA, CDR2 SNTAGT.

This clone occurred a few times. V usage is TRBV18 and J usage is TRBJ1-1, with 7 bases identical to TRBD1. CDR1 is KGHSH and CDR2 is LQKENI in the germline V gene. V was clipped by 4 bases and J by 2 bases; unmatched bases: 4. The CDR3 spans 14 residues. The CDR3, as DNA: TGTGCCAGCTCACTATGGGACAGTAACACTGAAGCTTTCTTT. It specifies CASSLWDSNTEAFF.

The chain carries TRBV23-1 and TRBJ2-7, with 7 bases matching TRBD2. TRBV23-1 is reported as an ORF; its role is uncertain. V shed 3 bases, J shed 2 bases, and the junction held 10 bases outside the gene matches. CDR3 length: 16 amino acids. The CDR3 here is CASSHDLSGKTYEQYF. Written as DNA, the CDR3 is TGCGCCAGCAGTCATGACTTGAGCGGGAAAACCTACGAGCAGTACTTC.

This clone occurred a few times. V usage is TRBV6-1 and J usage is TRBJ2-3, with TRBD2 identical over 10 bases. Germline V gene sequence: CDR1 MNHNS, CDR2 SASEGT. This CDR3 has 15 residues. Losses at the gene ends were 4 bases for V and 3 bases for J; bases not matched to a gene: 4. CDR3 bases: TGTGCCAGCAGTGTCCTAGCGGGAGAGACAGATACGCAGTATTTT. As protein: CASSVLAGETDTQYF.

The chain links TRBV27 to TRBJ1-2, with 9 bases aligning to TRBD1. After removal of 3 bases from V and 8 bases from J, the junction contained 10 bases not matched to a gene. CDR3 length: 15 residues. Germline values: CDR1 MNHEY, CDR2 SMNVEV (reference sequence). DNA for the CDR3: TGTGCCAGCAGTTTCAACCCCGGGACAGGGCAAGGCTACACCTTC. It specifies CASSFNPGTGQGYTF.

This clone was recorded only once. The V gene is TRBV7-8, the J gene TRBJ2-7; tentatively, D is TRBD2 (5 bases). Per the germline V gene, CDR1 is SGHVS and CDR2 is FQNEAQ. V shed 1 base and J shed 5 bases, with 9 bases lying between them. The length of the CDR3 is 13 residues. The CDR3 DNA reads as TGTGCCAGCAGCTTAGGGCTAGCCGACGAGCAGTACTTC. This encodes CASSLGLADEQYF.

The CDR3 DNA reads as TGTGCCAGCAGCTTCCTATACGAGCAGTACTTC. It translates to CASSFLYEQYF. This chain joins TRBV5-4 and TRBJ2-7, with D hard to call. V dropped 2 bases and J dropped 4 bases, with 4 bases sitting between them. This CDR3 spans 11 amino acids. Looked up from germline, CDR1 is SGHNT and CDR2 is YYREEE (reference sequence).

The chain carries TRBV4-2 and TRBJ1-3; D ambiguous. V shed 4 bases and J shed 4 bases, with 8 bases lying between them. Germline V gene sequence: CDR1 LGHNA, CDR2 YNFKEQ. This CDR3 has 13 residues. CDR3 nucleotides: TGTGCCAGCAGCCCCGACTTGGGAAACACCATATATTTT. This codes for CASSPDLGNTIYF.

The J gene is TRBJ1-2, the V gene TRBV28; D not resolved. V was shortened by 2 bases and J by 2 bases, with 9 bases between the two germline ends. CDR1 MDHEN and CDR2 SYDVKM come from the germline V gene. This CDR3 region has 14 residues. In DNA, the CDR3 is TGTGCCAGCAGTTTAGGCGAGGGAAACTATGGCTACACCTTC. Its protein is CASSLGEGNYGYTF.

The gene calls are TRBV9 and TRBJ1-1; D is perhaps TRBD1 (6 bases). This CDR3 region has 15 residues. The V and J ends lost 0 bases and 4 bases respectively, with 13 bases between them. CDR1 and CDR2 (germline): SGDLS, YYNGEE. The CDR3 sequence: CASSVEGGPSTEAFF. DNA of the CDR3: TGTGCCAGCAGCGTAGAAGGGGGTCCGAGCACTGAAGCTTTCTTT.

The J gene is TRBJ2-3, the V gene TRBV10-3; 12 nucleotides match TRBD2. This CDR3 is built from 16 residues. Looked up from germline, CDR1 is ENHRY and CDR2 is SYGVKD. The J segment lost 4 bases and the V segment lost 6 bases, leaving 8 bases of the junction unmatched. DNA for the CDR3: TGTGCCATCAGCGATACTAGCGGGAGGACGCCAGATACGCAGTATTTT. Its translation is CAISDTSGRTPDTQYF.

The chain joins TRBV5-3 to TRBJ2-7; 10 bases line up with TRBD2. TRBV5-3 is sorted into the ORF group, with uncertain function. Germline trimming cut 0 bases from V and 7 bases from J; bases unmatched to any gene: 7. This CDR3 is built from 15 residues. CDR3 DNA sequence: TGTGCCAGAAGCTTGGCCCCAGCGGGAGGGGAAGAGCAGTACTTC. It translates to CARSLAPAGGEEQYF.

The V and J genes are TRBV5-1 and TRBJ2-5; 16 bases line up with TRBD2. The junction had 7 bases not matched to a gene; V was cut back by 4 bases and J by 4 bases. The CDR3 runs 17 residues. CDR1 is SGHRS, CDR2 YFSETQ, per germline. CDR3 protein: CASSPGTSGRAGETQYF. The DNA for the CDR3 is TGCGCCAGCAGCCCCGGGACTAGCGGGAGGGCCGGAGAGACCCAGTACTTC.

This chain links TRBV2 with TRBJ1-4, with a weak D call TRBD1 (6 bases). Trimming took 9 bases from V and 6 from J, leaving 20 bases between them. The CDR3 loop spans 15 amino acids. CDR1 is SNHLY and CDR2 is FYNNEI in the germline V gene. CDR3 coding DNA: TGTGCCAGGGTGAAAGGACAGCGGGGCGATGAAAAACTGTTTTTT. It codes for CARVKGQRGDEKLFF.

The V and J genes are TRBV5-6 and TRBJ2-2, with 9 bases that match TRBD2. This CDR3 has 14 residues. J lost 7 bases, V lost 4 bases, and 5 bases had no gene match. CDR1 is SGHDT and CDR2 is YYEEEE in the germline V gene. CDR3 protein: CASSPSGTYGELFF. In DNA, the CDR3 is TGTGCCAGCAGCCCTAGCGGGACGTACGGGGAGCTGTTTTTT. Using reference TRBV5-6 and TRBJ2-2 for the parts outside the CDR3, the full variable domain is DAGVTQSPTHLIKTRGQQVTLRCSPKSGHDTVSWYQQALGQGPQFIFQYYEEEERQRGNFPDRFSGHQFPNYSSELNVNALLLGDSALYLCASSPSGTYGELFFGEGSRLTVL.

The V and J genes are TRBV5-1 and TRBJ2-1; TRBD2 matches 11 bases. Germline loops: CDR1 SGHRS, CDR2 YFSETQ. V was pared by 4 bases and J by 8 bases, with 11 bases of the junction left unmatched. The CDR3 sequence is 16 residues long. Written as DNA, the CDR3 is TGCGCCAGCAGCGCCAAACTAGCGGGGGATGGCGATGAGCAGTTCTTC. As protein: CASSAKLAGDGDEQFF.

The chain has TRBV2 and TRBJ1-5; maybe TRBD1 (6 bases). The germline gives CDR1 SNHLY, CDR2 FYNNEI. The V and J ends lost 2 bases and 7 bases respectively, with 12 bases between them. This CDR3 spans 14 amino acids. The CDR3 region has the DNA TGTGCCAGCAGTGAAAGGTCAGGGGACCAGCCCCAGCATTTT. It translates to CASSERSGDQPQHF. The variable domain in full, completed from reference TRBV2 and TRBJ1-5, reads EPEVTQTPSHQVTQMGQEVILRCVPISNHLYFYWYRQILGQKVEFLVSFYNNEISEKSEIFDDQFSVERPDGSNFTLKIRSTKLEDSAMYFCASSERSGDQPQHFGDGTRLSIL.

The chain has TRBV5-6 and TRBJ2-7; 9 nucleotides align to TRBD2. The CDR3 loop spans 14 amino acids. In germline, CDR1 is SGHDT, CDR2 YYEEEE. Trimming at V came to 5 bases and at J to 5 bases, leaving 8 bases not matched to a gene. CDR3 nucleotide sequence: TGTGCCAGCAGGCGACTAGCGGCTGCCCACGAGCAGTACTTC. Translated, it gives CASRRLAAAHEQYF.